One sample yielded the 9 T cell receptor beta chains listed below, sequenced in a study of cytomegalovirus exposure and HLA in healthy donors. 13 Jbeta primers and 60 Vbeta primers were used for the PCR. Sequencing was performed with immunoSEQ multiplex PCR; in TCRdb, only in-frame clones are kept and a portion is missing. The data contain about 140,000 clones, about 75% of them singletons. The specimen sequenced was PBMCs. Source of these receptors: a woman in her twenties or thirties in good health and CMV-seronegative.

The rearrangement links TRBV18 to TRBJ2-1, with 12 bases lining up with TRBD2. Germline CDR1 reads KGHSH; CDR2 reads LQKENI. The junction had 4 bases not matched to a gene; V was cut back by 0 bases and J by 7 bases. The CDR3 consists of 16 residues. CDR3 DNA sequence: TGTGCCAGCTCACCACCGGGACTAGCGGGCCTTAATGAGCAGTTCTTC. This translates into CASSPPGLAGLNEQFF.

The chain has TRBV10-1 and TRBJ1-1; the D gene is possibly TRBD1 (5 bases). V was shortened by 6 bases and J by 1 base, with 12 bases between the two germline ends. This CDR3 comprises 14 residues. Germline CDR1 WNHNN, CDR2 SYGVQD (reference sequence). CDR3 DNA: TGCGCCAGCAGCGCAGGGATTTGGAACACTGAAGCTTTCTTT. This sequence encodes CASSAGIWNTEAFF.

This chain connects TRBV5-1 to TRBJ2-7; possibly TRBD2 for D (6 bases). This CDR3 has 15 amino acids. Germline assignment: CDR1 SGHRS and CDR2 YFSETQ. V lost 4 bases, J lost 0 bases, and 14 bases lay in between. Here the CDR3 reads CASSRTGRGSYEQYF. In nucleotides, the CDR3 is TGCGCCAGCAGCAGAACCGGGCGGGGCTCCTACGAGCAGTACTTC. The full variable domain, completed using reference TRBV5-1 and TRBJ2-7, is KAGVTQTPRYLIKTRGQQVTLSCSPISGHRSVSWYQQTPGQGLQFLFEYFSETQRNKGNFPGRFSGRQFSNSRSEMNVSTLELGDSALYLCASSRTGRGSYEQYFGPGTRLTVT.

The chain employs TRBV28 and TRBJ1-3; no reliable D call. The CDR3 totals 16 residues. Per the germline V gene, CDR1 is MDHEN and CDR2 is SYDVKM. The germline V and J ends were trimmed by 4 bases and 2 bases, with 15 bases remaining between them. DNA for the CDR3: TGTGCCAGCAGTTATGAGGGATTAGGCCCTGGAAACACCATATATTTT. As protein: CASSYEGLGPGNTIYF.

V gene TRBV5-4 combines with J gene TRBJ2-5; TRBD1 matches 8 bases. The CDR3 sequence is 14 residues long. Unmatched junction bases numbered 7, after V lost 4 bases and J lost 5 bases. Germline lookup yields CDR1 SGHNT and CDR2 YYREEE (reference sequence). CDR3 sequence reads: CASSLQGAAETQYF. The CDR3 region has the DNA TGTGCCAGCAGCCTCCAGGGGGCTGCGGAGACCCAGTACTTC.

The CDR3 nucleotides are TGTGCCAGCAGCTTAGTTTGGGCTAGCACAGATACGCAGTATTTT. Protein sequence: CASSLVWASTDTQYF. This sequence joins TRBV11-2 and TRBJ2-3, with no clear D. The CDR3 sequence is 15 residues long. Per the germline V gene, CDR1 is SGHAT and CDR2 is FQNNGV. Trimming pared 1 base from V and 0 bases from J, leaving 8 bases between.

This sequence joins TRBV30 and TRBJ2-7; D is possibly TRBD2 (5 bases). Germline assignment: CDR1 GTSNPN and CDR2 SVGIG (reference sequence). CDR3 size: 14 residues. V was cut by 0 bases and J by 1 base, with 10 bases left in between. The CDR3 spells CAWSVIGGSYEQYF. The CDR3 DNA sequence: TGTGCCTGGAGTGTTATTGGCGGGTCCTACGAGCAGTACTTC.

The genes are TRBV7-9 and TRBJ2-3; 11 bases are shared with TRBD2. The CDR3 loop spans 15 amino acids. From germline, CDR1 is SEHNR and CDR2 FQNEAQ (reference sequence). V dropped 8 bases and J dropped 9; count of bases not matched to a gene: 13. The CDR3 DNA reads as TGTGCCAGCGGCCTAGGACTAGCGGGTCTGGGGACGCAGTATTTT. It yields the protein CASGLGLAGLGTQYF.

The rearrangement links TRBV28 to TRBJ2-2, with no clear D. This CDR3 comprises 14 residues. Germline V lookup: CDR1 MDHEN, CDR2 SYDVKM. V lost 3 bases, J lost 1 base, and 6 bases lay in between. DNA for the CDR3: TGTGCCAGCAGTTTGAGAGGGAACACCGGGGAGCTGTTTTTT. This translates into CASSLRGNTGELFF.